This T cell receptor (beta chain) was retrieved from a study of T cell repertoires in cytomegalovirus infection. In the study overall: It can be stated that public TCR beta signatures indicated CMV infection as well as a matching HLA type.

Study results and caveats: Of the TCR beta families, the public ones yielded a cumulative frequency that identified carriers of CMV plus the relevant HLA. Predominance within the ex vivo response was attributable to HLA-C-restricted CMV-specific TCR beta clonotypes.

TCRdb fed the reads into MiXCR, producing one record per CDR3 protein. The sample has 400,000 or so distinct CDR3 sequences; 18% are singletons. This clonotype has more than one count but fewer than ten. The antigen is undetermined. V lost 0 bases and J lost 2, with 13 bases in between. The CDR3 consists of 16 residues. Germline V gene lookup returns CDR1 ENHRY and CDR2 SYGVKD. The TCR comes from a human donor in good health (CMV status not recorded). Some clones in this sample may be carry-over from other donors' samples. The chain joins TRBV10-3 to TRBJ1-2, with D uncertain. Sequencing used PBMCs. This CDR3 is CAISESLGQPNYGYTF. The CDR3 DNA reads as TGTGCCATCAGTGAGTCTTTGGGCCAGCCGAACTATGGCTACACCTTC.